This is a list of T cell receptor beta chains from one sample in a study of early T cells in non-severe SARS-CoV-2 infection. MiXCR, applied by TCRdb to the 5' RACE reads, yields one record per CDR3 protein. The table shows about 56,000 distinct CDR3 sequences, with 8% to 11% occurring only once. Material: whole blood. These receptors were obtained from an adult who was a healthcare worker with PCR-confirmed SARS-CoV-2 infection or an uninfected control (not recorded which). Each CDR3 is given without its conserved first and last residue.

TRBV5-1	TRBJ2-6	ASSQGAGANVLT
TRBV30	TRBJ2-1	AWSRDRATYNEQF
TRBV9	TRBJ2-1	ASSVGSVNEQF
TRBV19	TRBJ2-7	ASSIRGGEQY
TRBV5-4	TRBJ2-3	ASSSAFKGREEYTQY
TRBV9	TRBJ2-1	ASSVATSGVSEQF
TRBV6-6	TRBJ1-5	ASSYGGRGNQPQH
TRBV6-4	TRBJ1-1	ASRVQAIGNTEAF
TRBV3-1	TRBJ2-3	ASSSRGDTQY
TRBV6-4	TRBJ2-4	ASSARGLNIQY
TRBV29-1	TRBJ2-5	SVIGTETQY
TRBV7-2	TRBJ1-3	ASSNAGTGNTIY